A selection of T cell receptor beta chains follows, all from one sample in a study of T-cell reconstitution after alpha-beta-depleted transplantation in children. TCRdb called the PCR reads again in MiXCR, with one record for every CDR3 protein. The profile shows hundreds of thousands of distinct CDR3 sequences, more than 10% of them singletons. The sequences come from PBMCs from the stem cell graft donor, collected from the stem cell graft. These receptors all stem from a human donor who donated a stem cell graft to a child with acute lymphoblastic leukemia. The CDR3 runs from the conserved cysteine through the conserved F or W. D genes are given only for firm matches. Size is omitted from some rows. Given values are once, few, many or a class for expanded clones.

d_call	j_call	clone_size	v_call	cdr3_nt	cdr3_aa
TRBD2	TRBJ2-3	.	TRBV20-1	TGCAGTGCTAGTGTCGGCGGGAGATCAAATACGCAGTATTTT	CSASVGGRSNTQYF
TRBD2	TRBJ2-3	few	TRBV7-9	TGTGCCAGCAGCTTAAGCCCCTATAGCGGGCGCACAGATACGCAGTATTTT	CASSLSPYSGRTDTQYF
TRBD2	TRBJ2-7	many	TRBV20-1	TGCAGTGCTAGAGAGGCGGGAGGCCCCTCCTACGAGCAGTACTTC	CSAREAGGPSYEQYF
.	TRBJ2-5	many	TRBV29-1	TGCAGCGTTGACGACGTACCGAAAGAGACCCAGTACTTC	CSVDDVPKETQYF
.	TRBJ2-1	.	TRBV5-1	TGCGCCAGCAGCCTGACAGCATCCAATGAGCAGTTCTTC	CASSLTASNEQFF
.	TRBJ2-3	many	TRBV10-3	TGTGCCACGAAGAACGGGGTGAGCGAGTCAGATACGCAGTATTTT	CATKNGVSESDTQYF
.	TRBJ2-7	.	TRBV3-1	TGTGCCAGCAGCCAAGTCCTCCTGAGGGGGTACGAGCAGTACTTC	CASSQVLLRGYEQYF
.	TRBJ2-5	.	TRBV24-1	TGTGCCACCTCTAATGGGGAGACCCAGTACTTC	CATSNGETQYF
.	TRBJ2-7	many	TRBV24-1	TGTGCCACCAGGGGACGTAACTACGAGCAGTACTTC	CATRGRNYEQYF
TRBD2	TRBJ2-3	many	TRBV5-1	TGCGCCAGCAGCCCACTAGCGGGCACCACAGATACGCAGTATTTT	CASSPLAGTTDTQYF
TRBD2	TRBJ2-5	many	TRBV27	TGTGCCAGCAGTCGGCGACTAGCATGGGAGACCCAGTACTTC	CASSRRLAWETQYF
.	TRBJ1-3	many	TRBV20-1	TGCAGTGCTAGAGATCCTAACGGGAGCTCTGGAAACACCATATATTTT	CSARDPNGSSGNTIYF
TRBD2	TRBJ2-5	many	TRBV28	TGTGCCAGCAGTCCGGGGACTAGCGGTGGCGGCGTTGCCTTC	CASSPGTSGGGVAF
.	TRBJ2-3	.	TRBV5-4	TGTGCCAGCAGCTTGCCCGGAGCCTCGGCAGATACGCAGTATTTT	CASSLPGASADTQYF